The rows below give T cell receptor beta chains drawn from one sample of a study of post-analysis software for immune sequencing data. TCRdb re-analysed the PCR reads in MiXCR, keeping a single row per CDR3 protein. This table holds approximately 440,000 distinct CDR3 sequences, under 55% found once. The sequencing sample was made of blood. These receptors came from a girl aged 5-17 years with multiple sclerosis. Both conserved end residues are part of each CDR3. The order of the fields is J gene, D gene, V gene, clone size, CDR3 protein, CDR3 DNA. A D gene is named only where the DNA matches it firmly. A clone size is listed for some rows: how often the clone was seen (once, few, many), or a class if it is expanded.

TRBJ2-7 | NA | TRBV28 | NA | CASSLSGLGGTYEQYF | TGTGCCAGCAGTCTCTCCGGACTAGGGGGAACCTACGAGCAGTACTTC
TRBJ2-2 | TRBD2 | TRBV4-1 | NA | CASSPPLGRRTGELFF | TGCGCCAGCAGCCCCCCTCTCGGGAGGCGGACCGGGGAGCTGTTTTTT
TRBJ2-5 | TRBD2 | TRBV14 | NA | CASSHRDYPYQETQYF | TGTGCCAGCAGCCATCGGGACTACCCGTACCAAGAGACCCAGTACTTC
TRBJ2-7 | NA | TRBV20-1 | few | CSARDYGAKEQYF | TGCAGTGCTAGAGATTATGGGGCCAAAGAGCAGTACTTC
TRBJ2-7 | NA | TRBV18 | once | CASSLFAGYSYEQYF | TGTGCCAGCTCACTGTTCGCAGGGTACTCCTACGAGCAGTACTTC
TRBJ2-1 | TRBD2 | TRBV3-1 | few | CAIGDGLDGYNEQFF | TGTGCCATCGGAGACGGACTAGACGGCTACAATGAGCAGTTCTTC
TRBJ2-1 | NA | TRBV28 | NA | CASSFQSPIRGSYNEQFF | TGTGCCAGCAGTTTCCAAAGTCCCATCCGGGGGTCCTACAATGAGCAGTTCTTC
TRBJ1-3 | TRBD1 | TRBV28 | NA | CASSSHPPKTGLNGNTIYF | TGTGCCAGCAGTTCCCATCCCCCAAAGACAGGGCTCAATGGAAACACCATATATTTT
TRBJ2-7 | TRBD1 | TRBV5-1 | NA | CASSPGQGAIHEQYF | TGCGCCAGCAGTCCAGGACAGGGGGCCATCCACGAGCAGTACTTC
TRBJ1-1 | NA | TRBV30 | NA | CARGRGNTEAFF | TGTGCCCGGGGACGGGGGAACACTGAAGCTTTCTTT
TRBJ1-6 | NA | TRBV14 | NA | CASSQDKGYNSPLHF | TGTGCCAGCAGCCAAGACAAGGGGTATAATTCACCCCTCCACTTT
TRBJ2-3 | TRBD2 | TRBV28 | NA | CASRLLAGVADTQYF | TGTGCCAGCAGGCTACTAGCGGGAGTAGCAGATACGCAGTATTTT
TRBJ2-7 | NA | TRBV11-2 | NA | CASSLDRGRHWSYEQYF | TGTGCCAGCAGCTTAGATAGGGGACGTCATTGGTCCTACGAGCAGTACTTC
TRBJ2-1 | NA | TRBV28 | once | CASYGIGRVEQFF | TGTGCCAGCTACGGCATTGGCCGCGTTGAGCAGTTCTTC
TRBJ1-1 | NA | TRBV10-3 | NA | CAISESATLNTEAFF | TGTGCCATCAGTGAGTCAGCAACACTGAACACTGAAGCTTTCTTT
TRBJ1-2 | NA | TRBV15 | few | CATSRVTTNGYTF | TGTGCCACCAGCAGAGTGACGACGAATGGCTACACCTTC
TRBJ1-5 | NA | TRBV12-3/TRBV12-4 | NA | CASSLIRDTYSNQPQHF | TGTGCCAGCAGTTTGATCAGGGATACTTATAGCAATCAGCCCCAGCATTTT
TRBJ2-5 | TRBD1 | TRBV29-1 | few | CSAPGQGQETQYF | TGCAGCGCTCCTGGACAGGGACAAGAGACCCAGTACTTC
TRBJ2-3 | NA | TRBV19 | NA | CASSSNGATDTQYF | TGTGCCAGTAGTAGTAACGGGGCTACAGATACGCAGTATTTT
TRBJ2-3 | NA | TRBV10-3 | NA | CAISDGLALTDTRYF | TGTGCCATCAGTGATGGTCTAGCGTTGACAGATACGCGGTATTTT
TRBJ2-7 | NA | TRBV4-1 | NA | CASSPMGRGPTYEQYF | TGCGCCAGCAGCCCAATGGGCCGGGGCCCTACCTACGAGCAGTACTTC
TRBJ2-1 | NA | TRBV28 | NA | CASNVAQETQFF | TGTGCCAGCAACGTGGCCCAAGAGACCCAGTTCTTC
TRBJ2-2 | TRBD1 | TRBV5-1 | few | CASSLGGTENTGELFF | TGCGCCAGCAGCTTGGGAGGGACAGAGAACACCGGGGAGCTGTTTTTT
TRBJ1-5 | NA | TRBV7-8 | few | CASSLNRNSNQPQHF | TGTGCCAGCAGCTTAAACAGGAATAGCAATCAGCCCCAGCATTTT
TRBJ2-1 | TRBD1 | TRBV7-3 | few | CASSQTTGTEQFF | TGTGCCAGCAGCCAAACGACAGGGACTGAGCAGTTCTTC
TRBJ2-2 | NA | TRBV4-1 | NA | CTSNEQQGIPGELFF | TGCACCAGCAACGAACAACAGGGTATCCCCGGGGAGCTGTTTTTT
TRBJ2-3 | NA | TRBV5-1 | NA | CASSTDRSTDTQYF | TGCGCCAGCAGCACGGACAGAAGCACAGATACGCAGTATTTT
TRBJ2-7 | TRBD1 | TRBV12-3/TRBV12-4 | NA | CASSIRQGHEQYF | TGTGCCAGCAGCATAAGACAGGGCCACGAGCAGTACTTC
TRBJ1-5 | NA | TRBV12-3/TRBV12-4 | few | CASSLKDNNQPQHF | TGTGCCAGCAGTTTAAAGGACAACAATCAGCCCCAGCATTTT
TRBJ1-5 | NA | TRBV7-9 | NA | CASSSVTDSNQPQHF | TGTGCCAGCAGCTCCGTGACTGATAGCAATCAGCCCCAGCATTTT
TRBJ2-7 | NA | TRBV28 | NA | CASSLDRTEPFYEQYF | TGTGCCAGCAGTTTAGATCGGACGGAGCCGTTCTACGAGCAGTACTTC
TRBJ2-7 | TRBD1 | TRBV30 | NA | CAWMFKRTGTVSYEQYF | TGTGCCTGGATGTTTAAAAGGACCGGGACAGTGTCCTACGAGCAGTACTTC
TRBJ2-1 | TRBD2 | TRBV3-1 | NA | CASSQSLAAEQFF | TGTGCCAGCAGCCAATCACTAGCGGCTGAGCAGTTCTTC
TRBJ2-3 | TRBD2 | TRBV5-6 | few | CASSPRTSGKADTQYF | TGTGCCAGCAGCCCCCGGACTAGCGGGAAAGCAGATACGCAGTATTTT
TRBJ1-1 | NA | TRBV11-2 | NA | CASSARRGGRTEAFF | TGTGCCAGCAGCGCCCGCCGCGGGGGAAGGACTGAAGCTTTCTTT
TRBJ2-3 | NA | TRBV5-1 | NA | CASSVTGITDTQYF | TGCGCCAGCAGCGTTACCGGGATTACAGATACGCAGTATTTT
TRBJ2-3 | NA | TRBV7-3 | few | CATRRKAPTDTQYF | TGTGCCACCCGGCGAAAGGCCCCCACAGATACGCAGTATTTT
TRBJ1-1 | TRBD1 | TRBV7-2 | NA | CASSRDRDFHMNTEAFF | TGTGCCAGCAGCCGGGACAGGGACTTCCACATGAACACTGAAGCTTTCTTT
TRBJ2-7 | TRBD1 | TRBV11-2 | NA | CASSPRDSPDYNEQYF | TGTGCCAGCAGCCCTCGGGACAGCCCCGACTACAATGAGCAGTACTTC
TRBJ2-4 | NA | TRBV12-3/TRBV12-4 | few | CASSFGGYIAKNIQYF | TGTGCCAGCAGTTTTGGGGGGTACATTGCCAAAAACATTCAGTACTTC
TRBJ1-2 | NA | TRBV6-5 | few | CASSYSFRQVNYGYTF | TGTGCCAGCAGTTACTCGTTTCGGCAGGTTAACTATGGCTACACCTTC
TRBJ1-2 | NA | TRBV10-3 | few | CATLQGINGYTF | TGTGCCACCCTACAGGGAATTAATGGCTACACCTTC
TRBJ2-3 | NA | TRBV9 | many | CASSKYPSTDTQYF | TGTGCCAGCAGCAAATATCCTAGCACAGATACGCAGTATTTT
TRBJ1-5 | NA | TRBV9 | NA | CASSVDYSNQPQHF | TGTGCCAGCAGCGTAGATTATAGCAATCAGCCCCAGCATTTT
TRBJ1-1 | NA | TRBV9 | NA | CASNRGGHMNTEAFF | TGTGCCAGCAACCGTGGGGGACATATGAACACTGAAGCTTTCTTT
TRBJ2-7 | TRBD1 | TRBV10-3 | NA | CAISDPGQGYGQYF | TGTGCCATCAGTGATCCGGGACAGGGGTACGGGCAGTACTTC